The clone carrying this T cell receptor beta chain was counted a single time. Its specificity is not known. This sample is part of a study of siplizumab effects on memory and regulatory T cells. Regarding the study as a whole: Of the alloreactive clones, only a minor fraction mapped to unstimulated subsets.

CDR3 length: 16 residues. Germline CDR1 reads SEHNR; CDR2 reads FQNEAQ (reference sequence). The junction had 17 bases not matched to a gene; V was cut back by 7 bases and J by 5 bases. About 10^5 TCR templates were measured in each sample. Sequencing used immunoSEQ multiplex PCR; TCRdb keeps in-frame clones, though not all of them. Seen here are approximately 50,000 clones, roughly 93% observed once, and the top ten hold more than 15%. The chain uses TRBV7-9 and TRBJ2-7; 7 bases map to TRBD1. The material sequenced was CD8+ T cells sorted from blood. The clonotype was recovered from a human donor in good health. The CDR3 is CASKGEDRVLLDEQYF. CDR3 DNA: TGTGCCAGCAAGGGGGAAGACAGGGTCCTTCTCGACGAGCAGTACTTC.